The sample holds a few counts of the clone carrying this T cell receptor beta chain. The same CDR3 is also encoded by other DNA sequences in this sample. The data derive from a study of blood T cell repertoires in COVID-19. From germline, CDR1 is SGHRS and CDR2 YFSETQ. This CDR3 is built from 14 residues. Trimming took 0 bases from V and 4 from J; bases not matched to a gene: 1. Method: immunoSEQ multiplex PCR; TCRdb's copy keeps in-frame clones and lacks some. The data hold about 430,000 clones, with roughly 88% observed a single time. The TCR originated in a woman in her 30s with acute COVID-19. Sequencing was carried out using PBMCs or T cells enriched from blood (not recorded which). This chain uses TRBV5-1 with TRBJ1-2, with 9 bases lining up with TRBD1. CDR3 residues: CASSLDRGLYGYTF. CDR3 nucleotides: TGCGCCAGCAGCTTGGACAGGGGGCTCTATGGCTACACCTTC.